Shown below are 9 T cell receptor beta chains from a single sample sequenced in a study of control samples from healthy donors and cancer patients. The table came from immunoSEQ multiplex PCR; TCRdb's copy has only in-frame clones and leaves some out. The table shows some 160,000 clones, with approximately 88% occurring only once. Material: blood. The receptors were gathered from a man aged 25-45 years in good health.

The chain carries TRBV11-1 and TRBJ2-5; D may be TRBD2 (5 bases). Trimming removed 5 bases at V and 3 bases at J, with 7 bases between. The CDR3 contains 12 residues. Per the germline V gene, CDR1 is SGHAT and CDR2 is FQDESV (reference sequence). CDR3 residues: CASSAGKETQYF. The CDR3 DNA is TGTGCCAGCAGCGCCGGGAAAGAGACCCAGTACTTC.

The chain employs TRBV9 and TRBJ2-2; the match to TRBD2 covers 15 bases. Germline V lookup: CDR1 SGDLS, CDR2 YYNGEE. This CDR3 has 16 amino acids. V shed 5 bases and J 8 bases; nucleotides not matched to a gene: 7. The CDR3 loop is CASSPGTSGGNGELFF. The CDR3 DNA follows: TGTGCCAGCAGTCCCGGGACTAGCGGGGGGAATGGGGAGCTGTTTTTT.

This chain's CDR3 is CASSGWGGLKETQYF. The CDR3 coding sequence is TGTGCCAGTAGCGGATGGGGGGGACTCAAAGAGACCCAGTACTTC. The chain couples TRBV19 to TRBJ2-5; 7 nucleotides align to TRBD2. The trim removed 6 bases at V and 3 bases at J, leaving 10 bases unmatched. Germline CDR1 reads LNHDA; CDR2 reads SQIVND (reference sequence). CDR3 size: 15 residues.

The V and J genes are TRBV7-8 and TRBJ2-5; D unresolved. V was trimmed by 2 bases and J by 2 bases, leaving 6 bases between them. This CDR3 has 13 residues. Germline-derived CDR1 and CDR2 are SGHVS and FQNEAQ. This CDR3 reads CASSLRPQETQYF. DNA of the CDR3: TGTGCCAGCAGCTTAAGACCTCAAGAGACCCAGTACTTC.

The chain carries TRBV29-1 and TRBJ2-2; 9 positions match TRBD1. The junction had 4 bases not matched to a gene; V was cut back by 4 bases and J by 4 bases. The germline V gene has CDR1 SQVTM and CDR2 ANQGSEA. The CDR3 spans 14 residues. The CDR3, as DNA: TGCAGCGTTGTACAGGGGGCAATCACCGGGGAGCTGTTTTTT. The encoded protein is CSVVQGAITGELFF.

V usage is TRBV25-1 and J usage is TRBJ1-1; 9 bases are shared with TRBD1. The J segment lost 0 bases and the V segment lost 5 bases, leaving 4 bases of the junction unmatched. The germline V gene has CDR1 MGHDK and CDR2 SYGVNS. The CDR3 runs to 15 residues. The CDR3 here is CASSKQGAVNTEAFF. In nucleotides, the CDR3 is TGTGCCAGCAGTAAACAGGGGGCAGTGAACACTGAAGCTTTCTTT.

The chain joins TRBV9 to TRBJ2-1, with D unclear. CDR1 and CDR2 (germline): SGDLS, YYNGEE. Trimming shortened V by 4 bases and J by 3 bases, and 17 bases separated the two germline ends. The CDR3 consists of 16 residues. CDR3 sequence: CASSSGVGSYYNEQFF. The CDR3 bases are TGTGCCAGCAGCTCAGGAGTAGGGTCCTACTACAATGAGCAGTTCTTC.

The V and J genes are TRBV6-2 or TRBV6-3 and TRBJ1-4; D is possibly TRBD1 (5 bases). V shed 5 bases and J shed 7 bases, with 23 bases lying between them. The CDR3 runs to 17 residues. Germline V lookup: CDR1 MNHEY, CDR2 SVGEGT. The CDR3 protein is CASSRAVIRGAPEKLFF. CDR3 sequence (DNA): TGTGCCAGCAGTCGGGCGGTTATACGGGGCGCGCCTGAAAAACTGTTTTTT.

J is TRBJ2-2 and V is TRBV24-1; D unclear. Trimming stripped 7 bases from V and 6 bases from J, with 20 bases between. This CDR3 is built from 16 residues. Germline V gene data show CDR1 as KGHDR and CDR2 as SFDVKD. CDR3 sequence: CATSHPLAHSPGELFF. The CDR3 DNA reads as TGTGCCACCAGCCACCCCCTCGCACACTCCCCCGGGGAGCTGTTTTTT.